This T cell receptor (beta chain) was sequenced during a study of blood T cells in healthy people across ages. Study-level findings and limits: While age rose, TCR beta diversity per million T cells dropped in a roughly linear way.

Together with a sample-barcoded 5' primer, a J-beta primer mix was included in a second PCR lasting roughly 6 to 12 cycles. A template-switch adaptor containing 12 random nucleotides labeled each cDNA molecule. Every sample returned 2.5 million or more CDR3-containing paired-end reads. TCRdb passed the 5' RACE reads through MiXCR, listing each CDR3 protein once. Of some 900,000 distinct CDR3 sequences listed, around 30% are singletons. Trimming took 2 bases from V and 5 from J; bases not matched to a gene: 8. Germline V gene lookup returns CDR1 MDHEN and CDR2 SYDVKM. This CDR3 is built from 15 residues. This clonotype appeared a few times. Its specificity is unknown.

This receptor was identified in a woman aged 80 or older in good health. The sequenced material came from blood. The rearrangement uses TRBV28 and TRBJ1-1; 7 bases are a match to TRBD1. CDR3 sequence reads: CASSLPDRVRTEAFF. The CDR3 DNA sequence: TGTGCCAGCAGTTTACCTGACAGGGTAAGGACTGAAGCTTTCTTT.